This TCR beta chain was identified during a study of blood T cell repertoires in COVID-19. Study-wide background: The United States, Italy and Spain were the sources of the acute and convalescent COVID-19 samples. From T cells, B-cell-depleted T cells, or PBMCs came the material, which was cDNA or gDNA.

Sequencing used immunoSEQ multiplex PCR; TCRdb keeps in-frame clones, though not all of them. The table includes about 240,000 clones, about nine tenths detected once. The CDR3 extends over 14 amino acids. V lost 4 bases to trimming and J lost 7 bases, with 16 bases between them. Germline CDR1 SGHAT, CDR2 FQNNGV. The gene calls are TRBV11-2 and TRBJ1-2, with D possibly TRBD1 on 5 matching bases. The source is a man between 60 and 75 years old who had recovered from COVID-19. The sequenced material came from peripheral blood. This chain's CDR3 is CASSSHQGSGGYTF. CDR3 bases: TGTGCCAGCAGCTCCCACCAGGGTTCTGGTGGCTACACCTTC.